This T cell receptor beta chain appears in the sequencing data of a study of T cells in Graves' hyperthyroidism and ophthalmopathy. Germline CDR1 and CDR2: SGHTA and FQGTGA. Trimming stripped 5 bases from V and 0 bases from J, with 6 bases between. The CDR3 has 13 residues. Diagnoses were established using clinical symptoms, serum thyroxine and TRAb, thyroid ultrasound and orbital computed tomography. What was amplified from RNA transcripts were TCR beta CDR3 regions. The TCR CDR3 first-round RT-PCR relied on the HTBI primer set. Each CDR3 protein gets one entry after TCRdb re-called the multiplex PCR reads with MiXCR. This table has some 50,000 distinct CDR3 sequences, approximately 52% appearing once. At least ten counts were recorded for this clonotype.

The sequence was collected from a woman aged 50 to 65 with Graves' ophthalmopathy. Sequenced sample: blood. The chain joins TRBV7-3 to TRBJ2-3; the D is unclear. In DNA, the CDR3 is TGTGCCAGCAGCCCGACTAGCACAGATACGCAGTATTTT. Translating gives CASSPTSTDTQYF.